The sequence of this T cell receptor beta chain was determined in a study of regulatory T cells in long-lasting Graves disease. Arm-PCR of CDR3 regions and iRepertoire HTBI primers were used to build TCR beta libraries. TCRdb itself ran the multiplex PCR reads through MiXCR, one entry per CDR3 protein. The sample has 350,000 to 500,000 distinct CDR3 sequences; roughly 17% are singletons. The germline V gene encodes CDR1 SGHNT and CDR2 YENEEA. V shed 7 bases and J shed 0 bases, with 10 bases lying between them. This CDR3 is built from 14 residues. Regarding this clonotype: The antigen remains undetermined. This likely reflects a read error, since a far larger clone is one base away.

The time point denotes: newly diagnosed GD, antithyroid drugs for less than 3 months. The TCR library was prepared using RNA isolated from PBMCs. An endocrinology department in Xi'an, China, supplied the patients. Study-level results: Accuracy was possibly reduced by small sample size.

The same data also contributed to another study, on T cells in Graves' hyperthyroidism and ophthalmopathy.

The source material was peripheral blood mononuclear cells (PBMCs), sampled at new diagnosis, from a patient treated with antithyroid drugs. The sequence was collected from a woman younger than 35 with Graves disease. The chain links TRBV11-3 to TRBJ2-1; D call uncertain. CDR3 amino acids: CASKANDSYNEQFF. The DNA of the CDR3 is TGTGCCAGCAAGGCTAACGACTCCTACAATGAGCAGTTCTTC.